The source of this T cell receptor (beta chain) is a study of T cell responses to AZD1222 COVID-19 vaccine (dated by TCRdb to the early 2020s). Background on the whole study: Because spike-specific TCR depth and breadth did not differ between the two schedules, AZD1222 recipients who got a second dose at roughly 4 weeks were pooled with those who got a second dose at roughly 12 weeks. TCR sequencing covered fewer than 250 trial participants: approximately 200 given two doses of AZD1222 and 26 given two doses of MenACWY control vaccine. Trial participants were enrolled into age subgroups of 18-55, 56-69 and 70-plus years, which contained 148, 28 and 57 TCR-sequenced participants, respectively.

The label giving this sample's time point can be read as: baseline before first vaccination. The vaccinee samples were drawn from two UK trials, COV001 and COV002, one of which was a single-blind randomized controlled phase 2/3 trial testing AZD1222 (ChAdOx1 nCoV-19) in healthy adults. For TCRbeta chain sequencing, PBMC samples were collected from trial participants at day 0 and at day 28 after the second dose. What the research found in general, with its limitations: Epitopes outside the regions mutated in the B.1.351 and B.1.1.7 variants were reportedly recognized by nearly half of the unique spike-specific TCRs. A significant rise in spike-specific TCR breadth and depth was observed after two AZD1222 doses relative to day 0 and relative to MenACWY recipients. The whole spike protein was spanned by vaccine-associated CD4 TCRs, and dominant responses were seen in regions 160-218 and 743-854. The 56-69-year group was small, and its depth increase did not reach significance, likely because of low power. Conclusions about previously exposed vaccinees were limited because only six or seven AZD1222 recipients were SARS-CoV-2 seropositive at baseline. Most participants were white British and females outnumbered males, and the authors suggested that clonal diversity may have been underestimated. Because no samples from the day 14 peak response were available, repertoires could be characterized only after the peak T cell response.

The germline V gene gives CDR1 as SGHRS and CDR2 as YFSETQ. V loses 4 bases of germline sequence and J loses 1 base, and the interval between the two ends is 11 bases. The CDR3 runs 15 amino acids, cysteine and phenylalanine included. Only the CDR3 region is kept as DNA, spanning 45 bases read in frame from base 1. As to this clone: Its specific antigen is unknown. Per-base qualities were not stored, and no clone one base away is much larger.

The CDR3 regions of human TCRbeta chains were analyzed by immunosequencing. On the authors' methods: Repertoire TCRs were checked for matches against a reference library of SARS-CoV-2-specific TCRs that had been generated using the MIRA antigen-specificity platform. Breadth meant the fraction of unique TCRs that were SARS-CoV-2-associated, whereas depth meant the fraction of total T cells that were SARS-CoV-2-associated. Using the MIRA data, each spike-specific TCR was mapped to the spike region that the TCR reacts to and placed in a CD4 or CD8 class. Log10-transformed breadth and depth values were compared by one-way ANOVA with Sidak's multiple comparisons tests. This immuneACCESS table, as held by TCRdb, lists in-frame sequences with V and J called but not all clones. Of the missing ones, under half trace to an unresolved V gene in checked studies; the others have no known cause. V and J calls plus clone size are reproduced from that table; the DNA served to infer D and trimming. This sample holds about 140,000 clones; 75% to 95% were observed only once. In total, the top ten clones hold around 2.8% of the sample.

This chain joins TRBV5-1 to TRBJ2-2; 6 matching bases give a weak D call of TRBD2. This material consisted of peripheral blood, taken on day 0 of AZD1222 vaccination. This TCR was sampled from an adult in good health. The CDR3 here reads CASSRGTLNTGELFF. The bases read TGCGCCAGCAGCCGCGGGACTTTGAACACCGGGGAGCTGTTTTTT.